A selection of T cell receptor beta chains follows, all from one sample in a study of blood T cell repertoires in COVID-19. Libraries were prepared by immunoSEQ multiplex PCR; TCRdb keeps only in-frame clonotypes and omits some of them. The repertoire holds roughly 100,000 clones, with about 85% as singletons. Sequencing was done on a sample of peripheral blood. All receptors derive from a man between 50 and 59 years old in a cohort sampled during active COVID-19. CDR3s include the opening cysteine and the closing phenylalanine or tryptophan. Each record gives: D gene, V gene, clone size, J gene, CDR3 protein, CDR3 DNA. A D gene is named only where the DNA matches it firmly. Clone size is shown for a subset of rows, as once, few, many or a class of expanded clone.

-,TRBV27,-,TRBJ2-1,CASHRGGRYNEQFF,TGTGCCAGCCATAGGGGGGGTAGGTACAATGAGCAGTTCTTC
-,TRBV28,once,TRBJ2-7,CASSLVAGAREQYF,TGTGCCAGCAGCCTTGTGGCAGGGGCGCGGGAGCAGTACTTC
-,TRBV18,-,TRBJ1-6,CASSPPKGYNSPLHF,TGTGCCAGCTCACCACCGAAGGGGTATAATTCACCCCTCCACTTT
-,TRBV12-3/TRBV12-4,-,TRBJ2-1,CASSFRGDEQFF,TGTGCCAGCAGTTTCAGGGGGGATGAGCAGTTCTTC
-,TRBV5-5,-,TRBJ2-1,CASSRAGRVDEQFF,TGTGCCAGCAGCCGGGCGGGGCGGGTCGATGAGCAGTTCTTC
-,TRBV10-1,-,TRBJ2-6,CARRVSGANVLTF,TGCGCCAGGCGGGTGAGTGGGGCCAACGTCCTGACTTTC
-,TRBV2,-,TRBJ2-1,CASITEVLVKDEQFF,TGTGCCAGCATTACGGAGGTACTAGTAAAAGATGAGCAGTTCTTC
-,TRBV19,-,TRBJ2-5,CASSVLLDQETQYF,TGTGCCAGTAGTGTATTACTAGACCAAGAGACCCAGTACTTC
TRBD2,TRBV4-2,-,TRBJ2-1,CASSLLVAGLVDEQFF,TGTGCCAGCAGCCTCCTGGTAGCGGGGTTGGTGGATGAGCAGTTCTTC
-,TRBV5-1,-,TRBJ2-5,CASSPPGGPQPDDQYF,TGCGCCAGCAGTCCGCCCGGGGGGCCCCAGCCGGATGACCAGTACTTC
-,TRBV6-5,-,TRBJ1-1,CAGGGALNTEAFF,TGTGCCGGTGGCGGGGCCTTGAACACTGAAGCTTTCTTT
-,TRBV6-1,-,TRBJ1-1,CASSELWGSNTEAFF,TGTGCCAGCAGTGAACTTTGGGGCTCGAACACTGAAGCTTTCTTT
-,TRBV6-6,-,TRBJ1-6,CASRNQGNLDSPLHF,TGTGCCAGCAGAAATCAGGGGAATTTGGATTCACCCCTCCACTTT
TRBD2,TRBV30,-,TRBJ2-3,CAWSCSPLGLAGDSSTDTQYF,TGTGCCTGGAGTTGTAGTCCCCTGGGACTAGCGGGGGACTCTAGCACAGATACGCAGTATTTT
-,TRBV10-1,-,TRBJ1-3,CASSECLLAGNTIYF,TGCGCCAGCAGTGAGTGTTTATTAGCTGGAAACACCATATATTTT
-,TRBV20-1,-,TRBJ2-7,CSASLLGAISYEQYF,TGCAGTGCTAGTTTGCTGGGGGCGATATCCTACGAGCAGTACTTC
-,TRBV20-1,-,TRBJ2-3,CSALSTDTQYF,TGCAGTGCCTTATCGACAGATACGCAGTATTTT
-,TRBV7-9,-,TRBJ2-5,CASSLAGVVETQYF,TGTGCCAGCAGCTTAGCCGGGGTGGTAGAGACCCAGTACTTC
-,TRBV15,-,TRBJ1-4,CATSPAKRANEKLFF,TGTGCCACCAGTCCGGCGAAGCGGGCTAATGAAAAACTGTTTTTT
-,TRBV6-2/TRBV6-3,-,TRBJ2-5,CASSYSQGTSGTQYF,TGTGCCAGCAGTTACTCGCAGGGGACCTCAGGGACCCAGTACTTC
TRBD2,TRBV4-1,-,TRBJ2-5,CASSQDNRREETQYF,TGCGCCAGCAGCCAAGATAACAGGCGGGAGGAGACCCAGTACTTC
-,TRBV19,-,TRBJ1-2,CASSPMGGANYGYTF,TGTGCCAGTAGTCCCATGGGGGGAGCTAACTATGGCTACACCTTC
TRBD1,TRBV5-8,-,TRBJ1-6,CASSLGQADSPLHF,TGTGCCAGCAGCTTAGGACAGGCGGACTCACCCCTCCACTTT
TRBD1,TRBV6-5,-,TRBJ1-5,CASSYMGQGQPQHF,TGTGCCAGCAGTTACATGGGACAGGGCCAGCCCCAGCATTTT
-,TRBV6-1,-,TRBJ1-2,CASSDWGANYGYTF,TGTGCCAGCAGTGATTGGGGGGCTAACTATGGCTACACCTTC
-,TRBV19,-,TRBJ1-5,CASSTLGEVQPQHF,TGTGCCAGTAGTACATTGGGAGAGGTTCAGCCCCAGCATTTT
-,TRBV28,-,TRBJ2-2,CASSFTSGTGELFF,TGTGCCAGCAGTTTTACATCAGGCACCGGGGAGCTGTTTTTT
TRBD2,TRBV28,-,TRBJ2-5,CASTPALAGGETQYF,TGTGCCAGCACCCCGGCCCTAGCGGGGGGGGAGACCCAGTACTTC
-,TRBV6-5,-,TRBJ1-3,CASRGPSGNTIYF,TGTGCCAGCAGGGGGCCGTCTGGAAACACCATATATTTT
TRBD1,TRBV4-1,-,TRBJ1-1,CASSQFVTGHMNTEAFF,TGCGCCAGCAGCCAATTTGTGACAGGGCATATGAACACTGAAGCTTTCTTT
-,TRBV2,-,TRBJ1-4,CAIRGRNEKLFF,TGTGCCATCAGGGGCCGGAATGAAAAACTGTTTTTT
TRBD1,TRBV4-1,once,TRBJ2-1,CASSQTGKQTYNEQFF,TGCGCCAGCAGCCAGACAGGGAAGCAGACCTACAATGAGCAGTTCTTC
-,TRBV6-6,-,TRBJ2-2,CASSRPGAGELFF,TGTGCCAGCAGCCGCCCAGGGGCCGGGGAGCTGTTTTTT
TRBD1,TRBV3-1/TRBV3-2,-,TRBJ2-7,CASSHSGQGNSYEQYF,TGTGCCAGCAGCCATTCGGGACAGGGTAACTCCTACGAGCAGTACTTC
-,TRBV14,-,TRBJ1-2,CASSPSGYGYTF,TGTGCCAGCAGCCCTTCGGGCTATGGCTACACCTTC
TRBD2,TRBV7-2,once,TRBJ2-2,CASSAITSGGNTGELFF,TGTGCCAGCAGCGCAATCACTAGCGGGGGGAACACCGGGGAGCTGTTTTTT
TRBD1,TRBV2,-,TRBJ2-5,CASRGQGLETQYF,TGTGCCAGCAGGGGACAGGGGCTGGAGACCCAGTACTTC
-,TRBV7-9,few,TRBJ1-2,CASSLAWAEQYGYTF,TGTGCCAGCAGCTTAGCGTGGGCAGAGCAGTATGGCTACACCTTC
TRBD1,TRBV18,-,TRBJ1-2,CASSPYGTESYGYTF,TGTGCCAGCTCACCTTATGGGACAGAAAGCTATGGCTACACCTTC
-,TRBV19,-,TRBJ2-4,CASSQTQGLRNIQYF,TGTGCCAGTAGTCAAACCCAGGGTCTAAGGAACATTCAGTACTTC
-,TRBV7-8,-,TRBJ2-3,CASSLAQGLSTDTQYF,TGTGCCAGCAGCTTAGCTCAGGGCCTGAGCACAGATACGCAGTATTTT
TRBD1,TRBV6-1,-,TRBJ1-3,CASSGIDRGLVSGNTIYF,TGTGCCAGCAGTGGGATCGACAGGGGGCTCGTCTCTGGAAACACCATATATTTT
-,TRBV5-1,-,TRBJ1-2,CASSLRAGDYGYTF,TGCGCCAGCAGCTTGAGGGCGGGAGACTATGGCTACACCTTC
TRBD1,TRBV6-6,-,TRBJ2-7,CASRPRDRGNYEQYF,TGTGCCAGCAGACCTAGGGACAGAGGGAACTACGAGCAGTACTTC
-,TRBV9,once,TRBJ2-1,CASSRGDNRYNEQFF,TGTGCCAGCAGCCGGGGGGACAACCGCTACAATGAGCAGTTCTTC